This T cell receptor (beta chain) was captured by sequencing in a study of cytomegalovirus exposure and HLA in healthy donors. Findings of the study overall: TCR beta V- and J-gene trimming, according to a later analysis, was linked to a missense DCLRE1C variant.

Likely unrecorded immune exposures existed in these nominally healthy donors. PCR was performed using 60 Vbeta and 13 Jbeta primers. Here immunoSEQ multiplex PCR was the method, and the copy in TCRdb shows in-frame clones only, minus some. The sample holds about 140,000 clones; around 79% are singletons and the top ten take over 3%. Concerning this clone itself: Its antigen is unidentified.

The ends lost 5 bases at V and 4 bases at J; junction bases unmatched: 7. CDR3 length: 14 amino acids. Germline V lookup: CDR1 MNHEY, CDR2 SVGAGI. This receptor was obtained from a female donor in good health and CMV-seronegative. The rearrangement joins TRBV6-5 to TRBJ1-2, with 7 bases that match TRBD1. The sample taken for sequencing was PBMCs. The CDR3 bases are TGTGCCAGCAGTCCGAATGACAGGGTCTATGGCTACACCTTC. As protein: CASSPNDRVYGYTF.